This T cell receptor beta chain was recovered during a study of regulatory T cells in long-lasting Graves disease. Background on the study: Patients with new Graves' disease had used antithyroid drugs below 3 months. Broader study findings: Persistent Graves' patients showed reduced TCR diversity versus newly diagnosed patients.

As concerns this clonotype: Its antigen remains unknown.

Time point noted: newly diagnosed GD, antithyroid drugs for less than 3 months. TCR sequences were obtained from RNA taken from PBMCs. CDR3 length: 14 residues. The V gene end was trimmed by 4 bases and the J gene end by 1 base; junction bases not matched to a gene: 3. Germline CDR1 and CDR2: KGHSH and LQKENI. Through Arm-PCR of CDR3 regions and iRepertoire HTBI primers, TCR beta libraries were built. Original data processing: Samples revealed fewer than 65 TRBV and approximately 15 TRBJ segments. TCRdb re-called the multiplex PCR reads through MiXCR, storing one row per CDR3 protein. The V and J calls were not made by the authors but by TCRdb's processing. The sample lists approximately 350,000 distinct CDR3 sequences; approximately 15% were seen once. Another study also made use of these data, one on T cells in Graves' hyperthyroidism and ophthalmopathy. That study adds: In the blood, most expanded thyroid clonotypes above 0.001 appeared as well.

The genes are TRBV18 and TRBJ1-2; 7 positions agree with TRBD1. The TCR originated in a man aged 35-49 years with Graves disease. Here the sequenced sample was peripheral blood mononuclear cells (PBMCs), taken at new diagnosis, from a patient treated with antithyroid drugs. Here the CDR3 DNA reads TGTGCCAGCTCACAGACAGGGTTTAACTATGGCTACACCTTC. It codes for CASSQTGFNYGYTF.